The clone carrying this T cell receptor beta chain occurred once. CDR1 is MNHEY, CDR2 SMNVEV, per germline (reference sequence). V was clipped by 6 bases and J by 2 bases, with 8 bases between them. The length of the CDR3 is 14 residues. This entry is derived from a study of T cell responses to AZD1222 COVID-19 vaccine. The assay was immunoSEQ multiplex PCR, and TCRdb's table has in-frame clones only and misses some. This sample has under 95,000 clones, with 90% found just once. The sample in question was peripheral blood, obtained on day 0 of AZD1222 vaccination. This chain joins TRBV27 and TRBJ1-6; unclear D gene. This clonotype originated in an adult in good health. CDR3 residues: CASSQPPYNSPLHF. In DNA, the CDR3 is TGTGCCAGCAGCCAACCCCCCTATAATTCACCCCTCCACTTT.